The 17 T cell receptor beta chains in this list originate from one sample, sequenced in a study of cytomegalovirus exposure and HLA in healthy donors. TCRdb's table, derived via immunoSEQ multiplex PCR, lists solely in-frame clones and lacks some. This table has about 110,000 clones, 86% appearing once. Sample: PBMCs. The receptors were gathered from a woman younger than 30 in good health and CMV-seropositive.

V usage is TRBV5-6 and J usage is TRBJ1-1; 8 bases are a match to TRBD1. Per germline, CDR1 SGHDT and CDR2 YYEEEE. The J segment lost 3 bases and the V segment lost 2 bases, leaving 6 bases of the junction unmatched. The CDR3 consists of 15 residues. CDR3 nucleotide sequence: TGTGCCAGCAGCTTTGGACAGGGTAGTCACACTGAAGCTTTCTTT. Amino acids: CASSFGQGSHTEAFF.

The V and J genes are TRBV29-1 and TRBJ1-1; 7 nucleotides line up with TRBD1. CDR3 size: 15 residues. With V trimmed by 3 bases and J by 0 bases, 7 bases remained unmatched. Germline CDR1 reads SQVTM; CDR2 reads ANQGSEA. CDR3 in DNA: TGCAGCGTTGACCAAGGGGGCCCCATGAACACTGAAGCTTTCTTT. Translated, it gives CSVDQGGPMNTEAFF.

J is TRBJ2-5 and V is TRBV4-1; 7 bases line up with TRBD2. The CDR3 covers 15 residues. The ends lost 0 bases at V and 6 bases at J; junction bases unmatched: 7. Germline CDR1 MGHRA, CDR2 YSYEKL. CDR3 residues: CASSQEGGSIQTQYF. The CDR3 DNA follows: TGCGCCAGCAGCCAAGAAGGCGGGAGTATTCAGACCCAGTACTTC.

The chain uses TRBV6-5 and TRBJ1-1; maybe TRBD1 (6 bases). V dropped 7 bases and J dropped 0 bases, with 12 bases sitting between them. The CDR3 is 14 residues long. The V gene's germline CDR1 is MNHEY and CDR2 SVGAGI. In DNA, the CDR3 is TGTGCCAGCAAAGCGGGACATCTGAACACTGAAGCTTTCTTT. Translation: CASKAGHLNTEAFF.

Only a few counts were recorded for this clone. This sequence joins TRBV29-1 and TRBJ2-3; D possibly corresponds to TRBD2 (5 bases). V dropped 7 bases and J dropped 1 base, with 9 bases sitting between them. Germline values: CDR1 SQVTM, CDR2 ANQGSEA. CDR3 length equals 12 residues. CDR3 protein: CSAADGTDTQYF. In nucleotides, the CDR3 is TGCAGCGCAGCGGACGGCACAGATACGCAGTATTTT.

The V and J genes are TRBV2 and TRBJ1-4; TRBD1 might be the D (6 bases). The length of the CDR3 is 14 residues. Trimming took 6 bases from V and 4 from J, leaving 12 bases between them. The germline gives CDR1 SNHLY, CDR2 FYNNEI. The CDR3 DNA sequence: TGTGCCAGCAGCAGGACAGCCATTAATGAAAAACTGTTTTTT. It encodes CASSRTAINEKLFF.

The V and J genes are TRBV28 and TRBJ2-7; TRBD2 might be the D (6 bases). Trimming stripped 3 bases from V and 2 bases from J, with 17 bases between. The CDR3 loop spans 16 amino acids. Germline lookup yields CDR1 MDHEN and CDR2 SYDVKM. CDR3 DNA: TGTGCCAGCAGTTTCGGTGCCGGGCGGGAACCCTACGAGCAGTACTTC. This sequence encodes CASSFGAGREPYEQYF.

This chain connects TRBV7-9 to TRBJ2-2, with unresolved D. This CDR3 comprises 12 residues. From germline, CDR1 is SEHNR and CDR2 FQNEAQ (reference sequence). Trimming pared 2 bases from V and 5 bases from J, leaving 3 bases between. The DNA of the CDR3 is TGTGCCAGCAGCTTATCGACCGGGGAGCTGTTTTTT. Translating gives CASSLSTGELFF.

This chain links TRBV28 with TRBJ2-2; no clear D. The CDR3 loop spans 15 amino acids. Trimming pared 0 bases from V and 2 bases from J, leaving 7 bases between. In germline, CDR1 is MDHEN, CDR2 SYDVKM. For the CDR3, the DNA is TGTGCCAGCAGTTTATGGGGCAGAAACACCGGGGAGCTGTTTTTT. It translates to CASSLWGRNTGELFF.

The CDR3 loop is CASSLPGQGWFF. DNA of the CDR3: TGTGCCAGCAGTTTGCCGGGACAGGGGTGGTTCTTC. V and J are TRBV28 and TRBJ2-1, with 10 bases fitting TRBD1. The germline CDR1 and CDR2 sequences are MDHEN and SYDVKM. Losses at the gene ends were 3 bases for V and 15 bases for J; bases not matched to a gene: 5. The length of the CDR3 is 12 residues.

The chain is built from TRBV5-1 and TRBJ2-1; D possibly corresponds to TRBD2 (5 bases). The V end lost 0 bases, the J end lost 10 bases, and 8 bases lay between the germline ends. In germline, CDR1 is SGHRS, CDR2 YFSETQ. This CDR3 region has 12 residues. The CDR3 bases are TGCGCCAGCAGCTTGGAGGGAGTAGAGCAGTTCTTC. Its translation: CASSLEGVEQFF.

The chain couples TRBV29-1 to TRBJ2-7; TRBD1 matches 9 bases. The CDR3 contains 15 residues. Germline V gene sequence: CDR1 SQVTM, CDR2 ANQGSEA. With V trimmed by 7 bases and J by 5 bases, 15 bases remained unmatched. The CDR3 loop is CSARTGAANANEQYF. Here the CDR3 DNA reads TGCAGCGCTAGGACAGGGGCCGCGAACGCCAACGAGCAGTACTTC.

The genes are TRBV7-7 and TRBJ2-1; a weak D match, TRBD2 (5 bases). Looked up from germline, CDR1 is SSHAT and CDR2 is FNYEAQ (reference sequence). With 0 bases removed from V and 4 bases from J, the gap between germline ends came to 13 bases. This CDR3 is 16 amino acids long. The DNA of the CDR3 is TGTGCCAGCAGCTTAGCGAACGCGGGTAGGTACAATGAGCAGTTCTTC. This encodes CASSLANAGRYNEQFF. Drawing the rest from reference TRBV7-7 and TRBJ2-1, the complete variable domain is GAGVSQSPRYKVTKRGQDVTLRCDPISSHATLYWYQQALGQGPEFLTYFNYEAQPDKSGLPSDRFSAERPEGSISTLTIQRTEQRDSAMYRCASSLANAGRYNEQFFGPGTRLTVL.

The chain links TRBV5-6 to TRBJ2-2; D is possibly TRBD2 (6 bases). The CDR3 is 13 amino acids. The V end was cut by 2 bases, the J end by 9 bases, with 11 bases between. Germline CDR1 and CDR2: SGHDT and YYEEEE. The chain's CDR3 is CASSFGAGRELFF. CDR3 DNA sequence: TGTGCCAGCAGCTTCGGGGCGGGAAGGGAGCTGTTTTTT. Supplemented by reference TRBV5-6 and TRBJ2-2, the full variable domain reads DAGVTQSPTHLIKTRGQQVTLRCSPKSGHDTVSWYQQALGQGPQFIFQYYEEEERQRGNFPDRFSGHQFPNYSSELNVNALLLGDSALYLCASSFGAGRELFFGEGSRLTVL.

This chain uses TRBV19 with TRBJ2-2, with D tentatively TRBD2 (5 bases). V lost 4 bases and J lost 11, with 14 bases in between. Per germline, CDR1 LNHDA and CDR2 SQIVND (reference sequence). CDR3 length equals 13 residues. CDR3 DNA: TGTGCCAGTAGTACCTCGCGGGCTTCAGAGCTGTTTTTT. It specifies CASSTSRASELFF. Combining the CDR3 with reference TRBV19 and TRBJ2-2 gives the whole variable domain DGGITQSPKYLFRKEGQNVTLSCEQNLNHDAMYWYRQDPGQGLRLIYYSQIVNDFQKGDIAEGYSVSREKKESFPLTVTSAQKNPTAFYLCASSTSRASELFFGEGSRLTVL.

The chain has TRBV30 and TRBJ2-2; TRBD2 matches at 9 bases. CDR3 length: 16 residues. Germline V gene data show CDR1 as GTSNPN and CDR2 as SVGIG (reference sequence). The V and J ends lost 2 bases and 7 bases, in that order; junction bases with no gene match: 11. CDR3 coding DNA: TGTGCCTGGAGTAAAGGACTAGCGATCGGGGGCGGGGAGCTGTTTTTT. Translating gives CAWSKGLAIGGGELFF.

This rearrangement joins TRBV7-6 to TRBJ2-7, with D possibly being TRBD1 (5 bases). The germline V and J ends were trimmed by 3 bases and 0 bases, with 15 bases remaining between them. The length of the CDR3 is 16 residues. Germline values: CDR1 SGHVS, CDR2 FNYEAQ. The chain's CDR3 is CASSFIQGTTSYEQYF. CDR3 DNA sequence: TGTGCCAGCAGCTTTATCCAGGGAACGACCTCCTACGAGCAGTACTTC. Based on the CDR3 plus reference TRBV7-6 and TRBJ2-7, the full variable domain is GAGVSQSPRYKVTKRGQDVALRCDPISGHVSLYWYRQALGQGPEFLTYFNYEAQQDKSGLPNDRFSAERPEGSISTLTIQRTEQRDSAMYRCASSFIQGTTSYEQYFGPGTRLTVT.